This TCR beta chain is drawn from a study of cytomegalovirus exposure and HLA in healthy donors. Data came from immunoSEQ multiplex PCR; TCRdb stores just in-frame clones and leaves some out. This table has approximately 160,000 clones, roughly 89% appearing once. This CDR3 is 13 amino acids long. V dropped 7 bases and J dropped 0 bases, with 9 bases sitting between them. Per germline, CDR1 SGHNT and CDR2 YENEEA. This clone appeared once. The chain uses TRBV11-3 and TRBJ1-1; D not certain. The clonotype comes from a man between 18 and 29 years old in good health and CMV-seropositive. Sequencing input: PBMCs. The CDR3 bases are TGTGCCAGCACTACCAGGTTGAACACTGAAGCTTTCTTT. It translates to CASTTRLNTEAFF. The full variable domain, its missing parts supplied by reference TRBV11-3 and TRBJ1-1, is EAGVVQSPRYKIIEKKQPVAFWCNPISGHNTLYWYLQNLGQGPELLIRYENEEAVDDSQLPKDRFSAERLKGVDSTLKIQPAELGDSAVYLCASTTRLNTEAFFGQGTRLTVV.